This TCR beta chain appears in the sequencing data of a study of response to subunit inactivated influenza vaccine. Study-level results: Every seasonal influenza vaccination brings in few new T cells, the authors suggested.

TCRdb called the RT-PCR reads again in MiXCR, with one record for every CDR3 protein. The repertoire has about 570,000 distinct CDR3 sequences, about 11% of them found once; the top ten carry roughly a tenth. The CDR3 runs to 15 residues. Germline V gene lookup returns CDR1 DFQATT and CDR2 SNEGSKA (reference sequence). This clonotype has more than one count but fewer than ten. What it binds is unknown. One end of the junction does not line up with germline, which may come from a read error. This TCR derives from a man between 50 and 59 years old who received an inactivated influenza vaccine. Sequencing used PBMCs from blood, obtained on the day of vaccination. This sequence joins TRBV20-1 and TRBJ2-5; 11 nucleotides match TRBD1. The CDR3 DNA reads as TGCAGTGCTGTTGGGACAGGGGGGAACCAAGACACCCAGTACTTC. The encoded protein is CSAVGTGGNQDTQYF.